The clone carrying this TCR beta chain has only a few counts. As yet, its antigen is unknown. This entry comes from a study of beta chain features in type 1 diabetes. Study information: The patient and healthy donor groups were comparable for age, gender and cell yields. Study observations and caveats: Patients' naive, central memory and Treg TCRB repertoires seemed closer to one another than those of healthy donors. Here, the possible influence of HLA type (on TCRB rearrangement) remained unresolved. Significant though moderate, a shortening of TCRB CDR3s appeared in all four CD4+ subsets of Type 1 diabetes patients.

cDNA synthesis used the whole RNA isolate, giving expressed TCRB sequences. Libraries were prepared by immunoSEQ multiplex PCR; TCRdb keeps only in-frame clonotypes and omits some of them. The sample shows fewer than 900,000 clones, about a sixth of them seen only once. This CDR3 is 16 amino acids long. The ends lost 2 bases at V and 9 bases at J; junction bases unmatched: 13. Germline V gene lookup returns CDR1 MGHRA and CDR2 YSYEKL. The V gene is TRBV4-1, the J gene TRBJ2-4; 7 positions match TRBD1. Sequenced sample: naive CD4+ T cells from blood. This clonotype was sampled from a woman between 18 and 29 years old in good health. The CDR3 reads CASSQRDSRLGSIQYF. In DNA form, the CDR3 reads TGCGCCAGCAGCCAACGGGACAGTCGTCTGGGAAGCATTCAGTACTTC.